The rows below give T cell receptor beta chains drawn from one sample of a study of memory CD4+ T cells and cytomegalovirus serostatus. Profiling relied on immunoSEQ multiplex PCR, and the TCRdb table lists in-frame clones only, not all of them. Among under 50,000 clones listed, over 60% were seen once. Sample: memory CD4+ T cells from blood. These receptors were obtained from an adult in good health and CMV-seronegative. CDR3s include the opening cysteine and the closing phenylalanine or tryptophan. D genes are given only for firm matches. Clone size is given for some rows only: seen once, a few or many times, or a class if the clone is expanded.

>NA|TRBJ1-2|TRBV5-5|NA
CASSLGAASNYGYTF
TGTGCCAGCAGTTTGGGGGCAGCCTCTAACTATGGCTACACCTTC
>NA|TRBJ1-6|TRBV7-9|NA
CASSRWIVGYNSPLHF
TGTGCCAGCAGCCGGTGGATAGTTGGCTATAATTCACCCCTCCACTTT
>NA|TRBJ2-3|TRBV5-1|NA
CASSGGTMDTSRSDTQYF
TGCGCCAGCAGCGGGGGGACCATGGACACGAGTCGCTCTGATACGCAGTATTTT
>TRBD1|TRBJ1-5|TRBV7-2|once
CASRGQSNQPQHF
TGTGCCAGCAGGGGACAGTCTAATCAGCCCCAGCATTTT
>NA|TRBJ2-5|TRBV6-1|few
CASGLKQETQYF
TGTGCCAGCGGACTAAAGCAAGAGACCCAGTACTTC
>TRBD2|TRBJ2-5|TRBV25-1|NA
CASCPLAAETQYF
TGTGCCAGCTGTCCCCTAGCGGCGGAGACCCAGTACTTC
>NA|TRBJ1-1|TRBV2|few
CASSVALMNTEAFF
TGTGCCAGCAGTGTTGCGTTAATGAACACTGAAGCTTTCTTT
>TRBD2|TRBJ2-3|TRBV5-6|once
CASSLEMTSGGLDTQYF
TGTGCCAGCAGCTTGGAGATGACTAGCGGGGGGTTGGATACGCAGTATTTT
>TRBD2|TRBJ2-3|TRBV19|few
CASSRGGSTDTQYF
TGTGCCAGTAGCCGGGGGGGAAGCACAGATACGCAGTATTTT
>NA|TRBJ1-2|TRBV5-1|once
CASSPSGWSDGYTF
TGCGCCAGCAGCCCCTCTGGGTGGTCGGATGGCTACACCTTC
>NA|TRBJ1-2|TRBV25-1|NA
CASTNSGGGLYGYTF
TGTGCCAGCACTAATAGCGGGGGGGGCCTTTATGGCTACACCTTC
>TRBD2|TRBJ2-5|TRBV7-2|NA
CASSSGLRETQYF
TGTGCCAGCAGCTCGGGACTACGGGAGACCCAGTACTTC
>TRBD1|TRBJ2-2|TRBV15|NA
CATSRDLGTGTGELFF
TGTGCCACCAGCAGAGATCTGGGGACAGGGACCGGGGAGCTGTTTTTT
>TRBD1|TRBJ2-5|TRBV9|NA
CASSLGQGKGETQYF
TGTGCCAGCAGCCTGGGACAGGGGAAAGGGGAGACCCAGTACTTC
>NA|TRBJ1-2|TRBV29-1|NA
CSVEEGGYTF
TGCAGCGTTGAGGAGGGTGGTTACACCTTC
>TRBD2|TRBJ2-7|TRBV9|NA
CASSVGGASGYSYEQYF
TGTGCCAGCAGCGTAGGGGGTGCTAGCGGGTACTCCTACGAGCAGTACTTC
>TRBD1|TRBJ1-2|TRBV29-1|once
CSVVLGGTGYYGYTF
TGCAGCGTGGTCCTAGGGGGGACAGGATACTATGGCTACACCTTC
>NA|TRBJ1-2|TRBV6-5|NA
CASSYGAGGRDYGYTF
TGTGCCAGCAGTTACGGGGCGGGCGGGCGCGACTATGGCTACACCTTC
>NA|TRBJ1-4|TRBV19|few
CASRTLGGNEKLFF
TGTGCCAGTAGGACCTTGGGTGGTAATGAAAAACTGTTTTTT
>TRBD1|TRBJ1-4|TRBV18|NA
CASSPIERQGGEKLFF
TGTGCCAGCTCACCCATCGAACGACAGGGAGGGGAAAAACTGTTTTTT
>TRBD2|TRBJ2-1|TRBV10-2|NA
CASSSDSGGYSHEQFF
TGCGCCAGCAGTTCGGACAGCGGGGGCTATAGCCATGAGCAGTTCTTC
>TRBD2|TRBJ2-7|TRBV27|NA
CASSLTWPGLAGGPYEQYF
TGTGCCAGCAGTTTAACATGGCCGGGACTAGCGGGGGGACCCTACGAGCAGTACTTC
>NA|TRBJ1-3|TRBV18|NA
CASSPQTLGSGNTIYF
TGTGCCAGCTCACCTCAGACGCTAGGCTCTGGAAACACCATATATTTT
>NA|TRBJ1-2|TRBV10-2|few
CASSEGGIITLRGYGYTF
TGCGCCAGCAGTGAGGGGGGGATTATAACCTTGCGAGGCTATGGCTACACCTTC
>TRBD1|TRBJ1-2|TRBV7-9|NA
CASSLGQVKDYGYTF
TGTGCCAGCAGCCTTGGACAGGTTAAGGACTATGGCTACACCTTC
>NA|TRBJ2-1|TRBV20-1|NA
CSASYYNEQFF
TGCAGTGCTAGCTACTACAATGAGCAGTTCTTC
>TRBD1|TRBJ2-1|TRBV29-1|NA
CSVGTGSSSYNEQFF
TGCAGCGTTGGGACAGGATCAAGCTCCTACAATGAGCAGTTCTTC
>NA|TRBJ1-1|TRBV7-6|NA
CASSAGRTTEAFF
TGTGCCAGCAGCGCAGGGAGGACCACTGAAGCTTTCTTT
>TRBD1|TRBJ2-6|TRBV10-3|NA
CAISERTGEPTGANVLTF
TGTGCCATCAGTGAGAGGACAGGAGAGCCCACTGGGGCCAACGTCCTGACTTTC
>NA|TRBJ1-2|TRBV7-2|NA
CASSGAGYGYTF
TGTGCCAGCAGCGGGGCCGGATATGGCTACACCTTC
>NA|TRBJ2-7|TRBV5-6|NA
CASSLGVKTSYEQYF
TGTGCCAGCAGCTTGGGGGTTAAGACCTCCTACGAGCAGTACTTC
>TRBD1|TRBJ2-7|TRBV19|NA
CASSSNRGDSSYEQYF
TGTGCCAGTAGCAGCAACAGGGGCGATAGCTCCTACGAGCAGTACTTC
>NA|TRBJ1-2|TRBV5-1|NA
CASSRTSQSANYGYTF
TGCGCCAGCAGCCGGACATCGCAGAGCGCCAACTATGGCTACACCTTC